What follows are 24 T cell receptor beta chains derived from one specimen sequenced in a study of OX40 agonist ivuxolimab in advanced cancers. Libraries were prepared by immunoSEQ multiplex PCR; TCRdb keeps only in-frame clonotypes and omits some of them. The data show under 85,000 clones, roughly 93% seen once. The sequencing here drew on CD4+ or CD8+ T cells sorted from blood, taken in a trial of the OX40 agonist ivuxolimab. These receptors were obtained from an adult with an advanced solid tumor such as melanoma, head and neck, liver or kidney cancer.

The chain has TRBV11-2 and TRBJ2-1; possibly TRBD1 or TRBD2 for D (5 bases each). The CDR3 loop spans 14 amino acids. Germline V gene lookup returns CDR1 SGHAT and CDR2 FQNNGV. Trimming removed 0 bases at V and 11 bases at J, with 14 bases between. The chain's CDR3 is CASSLDFAGTKQFF. The CDR3 DNA reads as TGTGCCAGCAGCTTAGATTTCGCCGGGACCAAGCAGTTCTTC.

This chain uses TRBV7-8 with TRBJ2-1; tentatively, D is TRBD1 (5 bases). CDR3 length: 16 amino acids. From germline, CDR1 is SGHVS and CDR2 FQNEAQ. V was clipped by 2 bases and J by 0 bases, with 11 bases between them. The chain's CDR3 is CASSLLGQSSYNEQFF. The CDR3 nucleotides are TGTGCCAGCAGCTTATTGGGGCAAAGCTCCTACAATGAGCAGTTCTTC.

By share, this clone counts as medium-sized. The chain employs TRBV7-9 and TRBJ1-1; D remains unclear. Trimming cost V 1 base and J 1 base, with 10 bases left between them. CDR1 is SEHNR and CDR2 is FQNEAQ in the germline V gene (reference sequence). CDR3 length equals 15 residues. The CDR3, as DNA: TGTGCCAGCAGCTTAGTGGCGGGGTCGAACACTGAAGCTTTCTTT. Translation: CASSLVAGSNTEAFF.

This rearrangement joins TRBV2 to TRBJ2-5; 9 nucleotides match TRBD1. Trimming cost V 3 bases and J 2 bases; bases outside gene matches: 13. The CDR3 spans 18 residues. CDR1 is SNHLY and CDR2 is FYNNEI in the germline V gene. The CDR3 DNA follows: TGTGCCAGCAGTGAGTGGGGACAGGGATTGTCAGAACAAGAGACCCAGTACTTC. Protein product: CASSEWGQGLSEQETQYF.

V gene TRBV9 combines with J gene TRBJ2-7; maybe TRBD1 (6 bases). V was shortened by 4 bases and J by 5 bases, with 10 bases between the two germline ends. CDR3 length: 12 residues. The germline V gene has CDR1 SGDLS and CDR2 YYNGEE. The CDR3 protein is CASSPGADEQYF. The CDR3 nucleotides are TGTGCCAGCAGCCCAGGGGCCGACGAGCAGTACTTC.

In the case of this clone: One end of the junction does not line up with germline, which may come from a read error. The chain carries TRBV9 and TRBJ1-4; a weak D match, TRBD1 (6 bases). Per germline, CDR1 SGDLS and CDR2 YYNGEE. This CDR3 is built from 14 residues. The CDR3 spells CASSTRQDALQKVF. Here the CDR3 DNA reads TGTGCCAGCAGCACCCGACAGGATGCCCTTCAAAAGGTTTTT.

J is TRBJ1-2 and V is TRBV5-1; unclear D gene. Germline lookup yields CDR1 SGHRS and CDR2 YFSETQ. Trimming removed 2 bases from V and 3 bases from J, with 11 bases in between. This CDR3 has 14 residues. CDR3 region: CASSFSGGDYGYTF. The CDR3 DNA reads as TGCGCCAGCAGCTTTTCGGGCGGGGACTATGGCTACACCTTC.

The chain couples TRBV9 to TRBJ2-5, with 8 bases lining up with TRBD2. Germline CDR1 SGDLS, CDR2 YYNGEE. V was pared by 4 bases and J by 5 bases, with 4 bases of the junction left unmatched. The CDR3 contains 13 residues. CDR3 DNA: TGTGCCAGCAGCCGGGGGGGCGGGGAGACCCAGTACTTC. Residues: CASSRGGGETQYF.

This chain joins TRBV5-8 and TRBJ2-3; no reliable D call. CDR1 is SGHTS, CDR2 YDEGEE, per germline. The CDR3 has 15 amino acids. Between the trimmed V and J ends, which lost 4 bases and 2 bases, there was a span of 14 bases. CDR3 in amino acids: CASSAMSRTTDTQYF. CDR3 in DNA: TGTGCCAGCAGCGCGATGTCCAGGACCACAGATACGCAGTATTTT.

In its sample, this clone was seen once. V is TRBV10-1 and J is TRBJ2-1, with D possibly called TRBD1 or TRBD2 (7 bases each). Germline assignment: CDR1 WNHNN and CDR2 SYGVQD (reference sequence). The CDR3 loop spans 13 amino acids. Trimming removed 8 bases from V and 1 base from J, with 9 bases in between. As DNA, the CDR3 is TGCGCCAGCCAGGGGGGGTCCTACAATGAGCAGTTCTTC. This encodes CASQGGSYNEQFF.

The chain employs TRBV27 and TRBJ2-1; perhaps TRBD1 as D (5 bases). From germline, CDR1 is MNHEY and CDR2 SMNVEV (reference sequence). V was cut by 6 bases and J by 9 bases, with 18 bases left in between. This CDR3 comprises 14 residues. The CDR3 here is CASSLDRGAGEQFF. The CDR3 coding sequence is TGTGCCAGCAGCCTCGACAGAGGTGCTGGTGAGCAGTTCTTC.

The chain is built from TRBV27 and TRBJ1-5; the match to TRBD1 covers 7 bases. The CDR3 totals 16 residues. CDR1 is MNHEY and CDR2 is SMNVEV in the germline V gene (reference sequence). V was clipped by 3 bases and J by 3 bases; unmatched bases: 8. The CDR3 DNA follows: TGTGCCAGCAGTTTCGTCGGGGAGGGGGCCAATCAGCCCCAGCATTTT. This gives the protein CASSFVGEGANQPQHF.

This chain joins TRBV5-6 and TRBJ1-5; tentative D call: TRBD1 (5 bases). Germline CDR1 is SGHDT and CDR2 is YYEEEE. Between the trimmed V and J ends, which lost 3 bases and 4 bases, there was a span of 8 bases. This CDR3 is 13 amino acids long. As DNA, the CDR3 is TGTGCCAGCAGCTCGGGACCTAATCAGCCCCAGCATTTT. Translating gives CASSSGPNQPQHF.

The CDR3 nucleotides are TGTGCCAGCAGTTTCAGGGATTCCTACAATGAGCAGTTCTTC. It codes for CASSFRDSYNEQFF. V and J are TRBV27 and TRBJ2-1; TRBD1 is a possible D gene (5 bases). The V gene's germline CDR1 is MNHEY and CDR2 SMNVEV (reference sequence). This CDR3 contains 14 residues. The V end was cut by 3 bases, the J end by 1 base, with 7 bases between.

This clone was detected only a few times. The chain uses TRBV27 and TRBJ2-2; TRBD2 matches 7 bases. The germline V gene encodes CDR1 MNHEY and CDR2 SMNVEV (reference sequence). V was clipped by 8 bases and J by 6 bases; unmatched bases: 0. The CDR3 length is 11 residues. The CDR3 loop reads CASREAGELFF. CDR3 nucleotides: TGTGCCAGCCGGGAGGCCGGGGAGCTGTTTTTT.

V usage is TRBV6-1 and J usage is TRBJ2-7, with D uncertain. The germline CDR1 and CDR2 sequences are MNHNS and SASEGT. There are 11 residues in the CDR3. Trimming took off 3 bases at V and 5 bases at J, with 5 bases between the two ends. CDR3 coding DNA: TGTGCCAGCAGTGACTTCCACGAGCAGTACTTC. Residues: CASSDFHEQYF.

The gene calls are TRBV4-3 and TRBJ2-3, with TRBD2 identical over 9 bases. This CDR3 comprises 15 residues. The V gene end was trimmed by 3 bases and the J gene end by 5 bases; junction bases not matched to a gene: 6. Germline V gene sequence: CDR1 LGHNA, CDR2 YSLEER. The CDR3 spells CASSHGTSLIDTQYF. In DNA form, the CDR3 reads TGCGCCAGCAGCCACGGGACTAGCCTTATAGATACGCAGTATTTT.

The rearrangement uses TRBV4-1 and TRBJ2-2; 14 positions agree with TRBD2. Per germline, CDR1 MGHRA and CDR2 YSYEKL. CDR3 size: 16 residues. J gave up 6 bases and V 5 bases, and 5 bases lay outside the gene matches. DNA of the CDR3: TGCGCCAGCAGCGCGACTAGCGGGAGGGCAGCCGGGGAGCTGTTTTTT. It translates to CASSATSGRAAGELFF.

The J gene is TRBJ2-1, the V gene TRBV11-3; 10 bases agree with TRBD1. Trimming at V came to 4 bases and at J to 9 bases, leaving 9 bases not matched to a gene. The CDR3 covers 15 residues. Germline V lookup: CDR1 SGHNT, CDR2 YENEEA. The CDR3 here is CASSSTGQGIIEQFF. In DNA, the CDR3 is TGTGCCAGCAGCTCCACGGGACAGGGGATAATTGAGCAGTTCTTC.

The chain employs TRBV4-3 and TRBJ2-1; 8 bases are a match to TRBD2. CDR3 size: 17 residues. Germline CDR1 is LGHNA and CDR2 is YSLEER. Trimming at V came to 4 bases and at J to 0 bases, leaving 8 bases not matched to a gene. The CDR3 nucleotides read TGCGCCAGCAGCCCACTGGAGGCGGGGGGCTCCTACAATGAGCAGTTCTTC. Its protein product is CASSPLEAGGSYNEQFF.

The chain uses TRBV5-1 and TRBJ2-1; TRBD2 aligns across 11 bases. The CDR3 totals 17 residues. With 4 bases clipped from V and 1 base from J, the junction kept 7 bases outside the gene matches. Germline values: CDR1 SGHRS, CDR2 YFSETQ. The DNA for the CDR3 is TGCGCCAGCAGCCCCGGGACTAGCGGATTGTCCTACAATGAGCAGTTCTTC. As protein: CASSPGTSGLSYNEQFF.

The chain employs TRBV27 and TRBJ2-7; 7 positions match TRBD1. J was trimmed by 2 bases and V by 5 bases; bases with no gene match: 6. Germline V CDR1 and CDR2: MNHEY, SMNVEV (reference sequence). The CDR3 length is 14 residues. This chain's CDR3 is CASSLRGTAYEQYF. DNA of the CDR3: TGTGCCAGCAGTCTCCGAGGGACAGCCTACGAGCAGTACTTC.

The chain has TRBV27 and TRBJ2-2; possible D gene TRBD2, 5 bases. Per germline, CDR1 MNHEY and CDR2 SMNVEV (reference sequence). CDR3 length: 13 amino acids. Trimming cost V 7 bases and J 4 bases, with 10 bases left between them. The CDR3 DNA reads TGTGCCAGCATAGGGAGCGGCACCGGGGAGCTGTTTTTT. Protein: CASIGSGTGELFF.

V and J are TRBV6-5 and TRBJ1-1; unclear D gene. Per germline, CDR1 MNHEY and CDR2 SVGAGI. The CDR3 contains 14 residues. V was shortened by 6 bases and J by 0 bases, with 11 bases between the two germline ends. CDR3 DNA: TGTGCCAGCAGACCCGACGGCATGAACACTGAAGCTTTCTTT. This encodes CASRPDGMNTEAFF.